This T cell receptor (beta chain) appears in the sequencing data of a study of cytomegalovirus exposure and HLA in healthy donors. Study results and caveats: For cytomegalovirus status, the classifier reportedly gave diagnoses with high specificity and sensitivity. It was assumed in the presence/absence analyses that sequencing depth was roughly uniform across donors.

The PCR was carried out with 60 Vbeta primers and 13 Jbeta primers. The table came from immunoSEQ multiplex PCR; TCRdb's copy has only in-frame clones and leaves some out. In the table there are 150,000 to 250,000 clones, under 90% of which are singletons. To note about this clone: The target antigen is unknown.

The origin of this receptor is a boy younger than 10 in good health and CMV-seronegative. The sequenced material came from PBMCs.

CDR3: CASSGSGYEQFF. The DNA of the CDR3 is TGTGCCAGCAGTGGATCAGGGTATGAGCAGTTCTTC. The chain is built from TRBV6-6 and TRBJ2-1; maybe TRBD1 (5 bases). Germline CDR1 reads MNHNY; CDR2 reads SVGAGI (reference sequence). Trimming took 5 bases from V and 8 from J, leaving 10 bases between them. This CDR3 comprises 12 residues.